This T cell receptor beta chain was retrieved from a study of lymphopenia after photon versus proton radiotherapy. Study results and caveats: Proton therapy kept repertoires fairly stable, unlike photons, which gained effector/memory cells. Authors raise, but do not show, better survival with proton therapy. Post-nadir TCR diversity decline inversely tracked overall survival among those who died.

The CDR3 is 15 residues long. Germline V lookup: CDR1 MNHNS, CDR2 SASEGT. The V and J ends lost 6 bases and 4 bases, in that order; junction bases with no gene match: 6. Assay used: immunoSEQ multiplex PCR; TCRdb lists only in-frame clones, some missing. This sample has 45,000 to 65,000 clones, with roughly 90% found just once. Comment on this clone: Its antigen is still unknown.

The clonotype originates from a woman between 40 and 50 years old with cholangiocarcinoma. This chain connects TRBV6-1 to TRBJ2-7; the match to TRBD2 covers 13 bases. The input for sequencing was peripheral blood, taken from a patient treated with photon-based radiotherapy. This CDR3 is CASRWTSGSLYEQYF. CDR3 sequence (DNA): TGTGCCAGCAGATGGACTAGCGGGAGCCTTTACGAGCAGTACTTC.